Shown below are 26 T cell receptor beta chains from a single sample sequenced in a study of Tregs in tolerant kidney transplant recipients. Produced via immunoSEQ multiplex PCR; TCRdb's table is partial and in-frame only. This listing includes more than 6,000 clones. The nonmyeloablative bone marrow transplants came from related graft donors, with transient mixed chimerism. The source material was CD4+ T cells from blood (PBMCs), sampled 6 months after the transplant. These receptors originate from a human patient who received a combined kidney and bone marrow transplant. T cells may partly derive from the graft donor.

As for this clone: Coverage ceases 3 residues before the CDR3 finishes, and the germline J gene fills in the end. This chain joins TRBV4-2 and TRBJ2-2, with TRBD1 matching over 11 bases. The CDR3 loop spans 16 amino acids. V shed 2 bases, J shed 4 bases, and the junction held 3 bases outside the gene matches. CDR1 and CDR2 (germline): LGHNA, YNFKEQ. The CDR3: CASSQPGTGGTGELFF. The DNA read from the CDR3 is TGTGCCAGCAGCCAACCCGGGACAGGGGGCACCGGGGAG.

As concerns this clone: Read sequence stops 3 residues before the CDR3 end, and the germline J gene provides the missing end. This rearrangement joins TRBV5-1 to TRBJ1-5, with D uncertain. The ends were cut back, 5 bases at V and 0 bases at J, with 12 bases in the middle. The CDR3 runs 15 residues. Germline V gene sequence: CDR1 SGHRS, CDR2 YFSETQ. The CDR3 loop reads CASRTGITSNQPQHF. CDR3 DNA (partial): TGCGCCAGCAGAACGGGTATTACTAGCAATCAGCCC.

On this clone: The read ends 3 residues shy of where the CDR3 ends; the end is completed using the germline J gene. J is TRBJ1-1 and V is TRBV11-1; 9 nucleotides agree with TRBD1. CDR3 length: 14 amino acids. After removal of 5 bases from V and 3 bases from J, the junction contained 4 bases not matched to a gene. Germline CDR1 is SGHAT and CDR2 is FQDESV (reference sequence). Partial CDR3 DNA: TGTGCCAGCAGCCCGAGACAGGGGGACACTGAA. Its translation is CASSPRQGDTE. The CDR3 in its entirety is CASSPRQGDTEAFF.

Notes on this clone: The missing CDR3 end, 3 residues past where the read stops, is filled in from the germline J gene. This chain connects TRBV12-3 or TRBV12-4 to TRBJ2-1; D is undetermined. Trimming left V 3 bases short and J 4 bases short, with 10 bases between. There are 14 residues in the CDR3. The CDR3 protein is CASSFAIRYNEQFF. CDR3 DNA (partial): TGTGCCAGCAGTTTCGCTATAAGATACAATGAG.

Judged by frequency, this clone is medium-sized (0.01 to 0.1%). Coverage ceases 3 residues before the CDR3 finishes, and the germline J gene fills in the end. This chain joins TRBV20-1 and TRBJ1-3; D may be TRBD1 (5 bases). The CDR3 spans 13 residues. Germline lookup yields CDR1 DFQATT and CDR2 SNEGSKA (reference sequence). The chain's CDR3 is CSAREPAGPFIYF. Incomplete CDR3 DNA: TGCAGTGCTAGAGAACCGGCGGGGCCCTTC.

Comment on this clone: From the germline J gene comes the end of the CDR3, since the read stops 3 residues before it. The rearrangement uses TRBV4-1 and TRBJ2-1; 10 bases map to TRBD1. Trimming removed 5 bases from V and 2 bases from J; junction bases left unmatched: 3. The CDR3 runs 15 residues. Germline V CDR1 and CDR2: MGHRA, YSYEKL. Incomplete CDR3 DNA: TGCGCCAGCAGCATCGACAGGGGGCCCTACAATGAG. Its protein product is CASSIDRGPYNE. The whole CDR3 is CASSIDRGPYNEQFF.

With respect to this clone: Read data end 3 residues before the CDR3 end; the end is taken from the germline J gene. V is TRBV20-1 and J is TRBJ2-1; 9 nucleotides line up with TRBD2. The CDR3 is 18 amino acids. Per the germline V gene, CDR1 is DFQATT and CDR2 is SNEGSKA (reference sequence). The ends lost 0 bases at V and 0 bases at J; junction bases unmatched: 9. This CDR3 is CSARDRSSGVSSYNEQFF. The DNA read from the CDR3 is TGCAGTGCTAGAGATCGCTCTAGCGGGGTAAGCTCCTACAATGAG.

As regards this clone: The read comes to an end 3 residues before the CDR3 does, leaving the germline J gene to fill in the end. The chain combines TRBV4-2 with TRBJ2-3, with 11 bases identical to TRBD2. CDR3 length: 16 residues. Germline CDR1 reads LGHNA; CDR2 reads YNFKEQ. The junction had 3 bases not matched to a gene; V was cut back by 3 bases and J by 1 base. CDR3 sequence reads: CASSHLTSGGTDTQYF. CDR3 bases read: TGTGCCAGCAGCCACCTGACTAGCGGGGGCACAGATACG.

Points on this clone: The read ends 3 residues before the CDR3 terminus; that terminus is restored from the germline J gene. This chain links TRBV28 with TRBJ2-7; D not resolved. The CDR3 consists of 13 residues. Germline CDR1 reads MDHEN; CDR2 reads SYDVKM. The V end was cut by 1 base, the J end by 2 bases, with 6 bases between. The DNA read from the CDR3 is TGTGCCAGCAGTTTATCGGGTCCCTACGAG. The encoded protein is CASSLSGPYE. The entire CDR3 is CASSLSGPYEQYF. The full variable domain, completed using reference TRBV28 and TRBJ2-7, is DVKVTQSSRYLVKRTGEKVFLECVQDMDHENMFWYRQDPGLGLRLIYFSYDVKMKEKGDIPEGYSVSREKKERFSLILESASTNQTSMYLCASSLSGPYEQYFGPGTRLTVT.

This clone registers medium-sized by frequency. From the germline J gene comes the end of the CDR3, since the read stops 3 residues before it. The rearrangement links TRBV7-3 to TRBJ2-3, with 10 bases aligning to TRBD2. CDR3 length: 16 amino acids. V lost 2 bases and J lost 0; bases outside the gene matches: 2. Germline CDR1 SGHTA, CDR2 FQGTGA. The CDR3 region is CASSLGLAASTDTQYF. The CDR3 DNA, read in part, is TGTGCCAGCAGCTTAGGACTAGCGGCTAGCACAGATACG. Combining the CDR3 with reference TRBV7-3 and TRBJ2-3 gives the whole variable domain GAGVSQTPSNKVTEKGKYVELRCDPISGHTALYWYRQSLGQGPEFLIYFQGTGAADDSGLPNDRFFAVRPEGSVSTLKIQRTERGDSAVYLCASSLGLAASTDTQYFGPGTRLTVL.

Points on this clone: Sequencing ends 3 residues short of the CDR3 end; the germline J gene provides the rest. The J gene is TRBJ1-6, the V gene TRBV20-1, with D unclear. The CDR3 loop spans 14 amino acids. The germline gives CDR1 DFQATT, CDR2 SNEGSKA (reference sequence). V was cut by 3 bases and J by 4 bases, with 10 bases left in between. The part of the CDR3 DNA that was read is TGCAGTGCTAGGTTTGCGGTTTATAATTCACCC. This sequence encodes CSARFAVYNSP. The full-length CDR3 reads as CSARFAVYNSPLHF.

With regard to this clone: The CDR3 end lies 3 residues beyond the end of the read and is filled in from the germline J gene. The rearrangement links TRBV20-1 to TRBJ1-1; 7 nucleotides line up with TRBD1. With 8 bases clipped from V and 6 bases from J, the junction kept 12 bases outside the gene matches. Germline V gene sequence: CDR1 DFQATT, CDR2 SNEGSKA (reference sequence). This CDR3 comprises 13 residues. CDR3 DNA, as far as it was read: TGCAGTTCGGGGAAGGGGGCGCCGTCTGAA. Encoded protein: CSSGKGAPSE. The whole CDR3 is CSSGKGAPSEAFF.

Note on this clone: The read terminates 3 residues ahead of where the CDR3 ends, so the germline J gene completes it. The V gene is TRBV5-5, the J gene TRBJ2-1; D is perhaps TRBD1 (6 bases). The CDR3 extends over 12 amino acids. Trimming cost V 0 bases and J 9 bases, with 7 bases left between them. CDR1 SGHKS and CDR2 YYEKEE come from the germline V gene (reference sequence). Partial CDR3 DNA: TGTGCCAGCAGCTTGGCCAGGGGTGAG. As protein: CASSLARGE. The full CDR3 protein reads CASSLARGEQFF.

A word on this clone: The read terminates 3 residues before the CDR3 end, so the remaining end is supplied by the germline J gene. This chain connects TRBV15 to TRBJ1-1, with D maybe TRBD1 (5 bases). Trimming shortened V by 0 bases and J by 6 bases, and 8 bases separated the two germline ends. From germline, CDR1 is LNHNV and CDR2 YYDKDF (reference sequence). This CDR3 comprises 13 residues. CDR3 region: CATSRDHRSEAFF. CDR3 DNA (partial): TGTGCCACCAGCAGAGATCACAGGTCTGAA.

The CDR3 sequence: CSAPGVVDYEQYF. The DNA read from the CDR3 is TGCAGTGCTCCCGGGGTGGTGGACTACGAG. The V call is TRBV20-1, the J call TRBJ2-7, with D maybe TRBD2 (5 bases). Sequencing ends 3 residues short of the CDR3 end; the germline J gene provides the rest. V dropped 5 bases and J dropped 3 bases, with 14 bases sitting between them. The germline V gene encodes CDR1 DFQATT and CDR2 SNEGSKA (reference sequence). This CDR3 is 13 amino acids long.

Remarks on this clone: The observed sequence ends 3 residues before the CDR3 terminus, with the missing tail filled in from the germline J gene. The V gene is TRBV20-1, the J gene TRBJ2-3; possibly TRBD2 for D (6 bases). V shed 1 base and J shed 2 bases, with 13 bases lying between them. The germline gives CDR1 DFQATT, CDR2 SNEGSKA (reference sequence). This CDR3 comprises 15 residues. The CDR3 is CSARAPGLSTDTQYF. The covered CDR3 bases are TGCAGTGCTAGAGCGCCGGGACTTTCCACAGATACG.

With respect to this clone: The read ends 3 residues shy of where the CDR3 ends; the end is completed using the germline J gene. V usage is TRBV13 and J usage is TRBJ2-2; 13 bases line up with TRBD2. CDR3 length: 15 amino acids. CDR1 PRHDT and CDR2 FYEKMQ come from the germline V gene (reference sequence). The V and J ends lost 5 bases and 7 bases, in that order; junction bases with no gene match: 4. CDR3 DNA, as far as it was read: TGTGCCAGCAGCCCGGGGACTAGCGGGATCGGGGAG. Amino acid sequence: CASSPGTSGIGE. In full, the CDR3 reads CASSPGTSGIGELFF.

Of note for this clone: The junction departs from the called germline gene at one end, perhaps through a read error. The read ends 3 residues early relative to the CDR3; the germline J gene fills the gap. The chain is built from TRBV7-7 and TRBJ2-1; TRBD2 agrees at 12 bases. Per germline, CDR1 SSHAT and CDR2 FNYEAQ (reference sequence). This CDR3 comprises 15 residues. CDR3 DNA (partial): TGTGCTAGCAGCTTCGGACTAGCGGGACAAAATGAG. Protein product: CASSFGLAGQNE. The whole CDR3 region reads CASSFGLAGQNEQFF.

This clone is identified as medium-sized (0.01 to 0.1%) from frequency. The missing CDR3 end, 3 residues past where the read stops, is filled in from the germline J gene. The chain carries TRBV6-2 or TRBV6-3 and TRBJ1-1; possible D gene TRBD1, 6 bases. Trimming took off 2 bases at V and 4 bases at J, with 11 bases between the two ends. The germline V gene encodes CDR1 MNHEY and CDR2 SVGEGT. The CDR3 covers 14 residues. The CDR3 spells CASSYTTGSTEAFF. The sequenced CDR3 bases are TGTGCCAGCAGTTACACTACAGGGAGCACTGAA.

Of note for this clone: The read terminates 3 residues ahead of where the CDR3 ends, so the germline J gene completes it. This chain joins TRBV12-3 or TRBV12-4 and TRBJ2-7; D gene ambiguous. V lost 7 bases to trimming and J lost 0 bases, with 10 bases between them. The CDR3 extends over 13 amino acids. The CDR3 sequence is CASKTASSYEQYF. CDR3 bases read: TGTGCCAGCAAGACTGCTAGCTCCTACGAG.

As concerns this clone: Read sequence stops 3 residues before the CDR3 end, and the germline J gene provides the missing end. J is TRBJ2-1 and V is TRBV15, with 7 bases matching TRBD2. The germline gives CDR1 LNHNV, CDR2 YYDKDF (reference sequence). V was clipped by 1 base and J by 0 bases; unmatched bases: 3. CDR3 length: 16 residues. Here the CDR3 reads CATSRAGTISYNEQFF. The sequenced part of the CDR3 DNA is TGTGCCACCAGCAGAGCCGGGACTATCTCCTACAATGAG.

Notes on this clone: The missing CDR3 end, 3 residues past where the read stops, is filled in from the germline J gene. The chain recombines TRBV12-3 or TRBV12-4 with TRBJ2-1, with TRBD2 matching 7 bases. The CDR3 runs to 15 residues. With V trimmed by 4 bases and J by 1 base, 4 bases remained unmatched. Partial CDR3 DNA: TGTGCCAGCAGTTCTTCTAGCGGTTCCTACAATGAG. Protein product: CASSSSSGSYNE. The CDR3 in its entirety is CASSSSSGSYNEQFF.

With respect to this clone: The read falls 3 residues short of the CDR3 end, and the missing part is taken from the germline J gene. This chain links TRBV20-1 with TRBJ1-2, with 7 bases identical to TRBD1. There are 15 residues in the CDR3. V dropped 3 bases and J dropped 0; count of bases not matched to a gene: 7. Germline values: CDR1 DFQATT, CDR2 SNEGSKA (reference sequence). The CDR3: CSARFPGQSNYGYTF. CDR3 DNA (partial): TGCAGTGCTAGGTTTCCGGGACAGTCTAACTATGGC.

Note on this clone: The CDR3 goes on 3 residues after the read ends, and that part is filled in from the germline J gene. J is TRBJ1-2 and V is TRBV11-1, with 8 nucleotides matching TRBD1. The germline V gene has CDR1 SGHAT and CDR2 FQDESV (reference sequence). The CDR3 sequence is 14 residues long. J was trimmed by 4 bases and V by 5 bases; bases with no gene match: 6. The CDR3 DNA, read in part, is TGTGCCAGCAGCCCGCAGGGGGCGAGCTATGGC. Protein: CASSPQGASYG. The CDR3 in full is CASSPQGASYGYTF.

By frequency, this clone registers medium-sized. The read stops 3 residues short of the end of the CDR3; the missing end is completed from the germline J gene. The chain employs TRBV5-1 and TRBJ2-5; 8 bases map to TRBD2. This CDR3 contains 15 residues. V lost 3 bases to trimming and J lost 5 bases; unmatched junction nucleotides: 9. CDR1 SGHRS and CDR2 YFSETQ come from the germline V gene. The CDR3 loop reads CASSSSGSGWETQYF. CDR3 bases read: TGCGCCAGCAGCTCAAGCGGGAGCGGGTGGGAGACC. Filled out from reference TRBV5-1 and TRBJ2-5, the complete variable domain reads KAGVTQTPRYLIKTRGQQVTLSCSPISGHRSVSWYQQTPGQGLQFLFEYFSETQRNKGNFPGRFSGRQFSNSRSEMNVSTLELGDSALYLCASSSSGSGWETQYFGPGTRLLVL.

Judged by frequency, this clone is medium-sized. Coverage ceases 3 residues before the CDR3 finishes, and the germline J gene fills in the end. V gene TRBV24-1 combines with J gene TRBJ2-3; D unclear. This CDR3 has 12 amino acids. Looked up from germline, CDR1 is KGHDR and CDR2 is SFDVKD. Trimming left V 7 bases short and J 4 bases short, with 8 bases between. CDR3 loop: CATSFAADTQYF. The part of the CDR3 DNA that was read is TGTGCCACCAGCTTTGCGGCAGATACG.